This TCR beta chain was found in a study of T cell repertoires in cytomegalovirus infection. Whole-study context: CMV infection and matching HLA type were both indicated by public TCR beta signatures.

TCRdb called the reads again in MiXCR, with one record for every CDR3 protein. Among roughly 500,000 distinct CDR3 sequences listed, approximately 46% were seen once. The germline V and J ends were trimmed by 6 bases and 4 bases, with 12 bases remaining between them. In germline, CDR1 is MNHNS, CDR2 SASEGT. CDR3 length: 14 residues. General observations from the study: Of the TCR beta families, the public ones yielded a cumulative frequency that identified carriers of CMV plus the relevant HLA. Dominating the ex vivo response were TCR beta clonotypes that were CMV-specific and HLA-C-restricted.

This clonotype was detected a few times. Antigen: not known. This TCR was sampled from a human donor in good health (CMV status not recorded). Some clones in this sample may be carry-over from other donors' samples. The sample here was cultured PBMCs, taken from culture after CMV antigen stimulation. This chain uses TRBV6-1 with TRBJ1-4; D unresolved. The CDR3 DNA reads TGTGCCAGCAGCACGGCAGCGTATAATGAAAAACTGTTTTTT. This codes for CASSTAAYNEKLFF.